The rows below give T cell receptor beta chains drawn from one sample of a study of T cells expressing NK-cell markers. Each CDR3 protein gets one entry in TCRdb, which reprocessed the 5' RACE reads and gives no DNA. Its table lists about 460,000 distinct CDR3 sequences. The material sequenced was blood T cells: a sorted CD56 or NKG2C T cell subset, CD4+ or CD8+ T cells, or bulk PBMC T cells (not recorded which). These receptors all stem from a woman in her fifties or sixties in good health. CDR3s include the opening cysteine and the closing phenylalanine or tryptophan.

j_gene,v_gene,CDR3aa
TRBJ2-2,TRBV27,CASTARETNTGELFF
TRBJ1-4,TRBV5-1,CASSLGGFGEKLFF
TRBJ2-2,TRBV6-5,CASSRAGAGGSTGELFF
TRBJ1-2,TRBV3-1,CASSQTGTGGKGYTF
TRBJ2-1,TRBV29-1,CSVYRGSYNEQFF
TRBJ2-5,TRBV7-2,CASSPGTSGRWETQYF
TRBJ2-5,TRBV15,CATSSGGGETQYF
TRBJ2-7,TRBV27,CASSDRASYEQYF
TRBJ2-6,TRBV7-2,CASALWGFGPGANVLTF
TRBJ1-1,TRBV5-1,CASSYDAGDTEAFF
TRBJ2-1,TRBV20-1,CSAKSWGRGGNEQFF
TRBJ1-2,TRBV20-1,CSARPLLNYGYTF
TRBJ2-1,TRBV6-1,CASSAWTGVFNEQFF
TRBJ2-4,TRBV20-1,CSARVVGPKNIQYF
TRBJ1-3,TRBV19,CASQPGWGNTIYF
TRBJ2-1,TRBV20-1,CSARDHYNEQFF
TRBJ2-1,TRBV5-5,CASSEQGVGGPNEQFF
TRBJ1-1,TRBV7-9,CASSWPGTEAFF
TRBJ1-3,TRBV4-1,CASSQEGLGGNTIYF
TRBJ2-3,TRBV2,CASSERAGISSTDTQYF
TRBJ2-7,TRBV29-1,CSVDKGVGGEQYF
TRBJ2-3,TRBV29-1,CSVKGDQVTDTQYF
TRBJ1-2,TRBV29-1,CSVEDPGLGGYTF
TRBJ2-3,TRBV6-5,CASSSTWRGTDTQYF
TRBJ2-1,TRBV10-2,CASSVLAGVPEQFF
TRBJ1-1,TRBV13,CASSLGGNPNTEAFF
TRBJ1-6,TRBV12-3/TRBV12-4,CASSSGQGHSPLHF
TRBJ2-3,TRBV5-6,CASSLDRSTSGWGTQYF
TRBJ2-1,TRBV6-5,CASSYPYHRVGVLYNEQFF
TRBJ2-1,TRBV20-1,CSARDWRKMRNNEQFF
TRBJ2-1,TRBV12-3/TRBV12-4,CASSAGLQEQFF
TRBJ2-1,TRBV27,CASSLRGFPGARYSYNEQFF
TRBJ2-1,TRBV12-3/TRBV12-4,CASSIEGRTYNEQFF